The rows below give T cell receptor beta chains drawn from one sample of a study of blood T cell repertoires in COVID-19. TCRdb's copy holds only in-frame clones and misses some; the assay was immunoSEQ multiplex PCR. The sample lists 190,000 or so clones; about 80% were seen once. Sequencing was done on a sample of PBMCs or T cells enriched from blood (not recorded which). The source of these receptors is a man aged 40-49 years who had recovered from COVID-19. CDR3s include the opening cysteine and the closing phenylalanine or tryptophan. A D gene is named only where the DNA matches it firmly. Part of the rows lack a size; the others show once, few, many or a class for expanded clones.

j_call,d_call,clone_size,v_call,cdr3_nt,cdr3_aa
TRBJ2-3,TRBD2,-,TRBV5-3,TGTGCCAGAAGCTTGTTTAGCGGGGGGACTAGCACAGATACGCAGTATTTT,CARSLFSGGTSTDTQYF
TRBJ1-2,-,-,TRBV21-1,TGTGCCAGCAGTCCGCCCCGGGACAGGGGGAGAGCTAACTATGGCTACACCTTC,CASSPPRDRGRANYGYTF
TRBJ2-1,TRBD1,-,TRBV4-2,TGTGCCAGCAGCCCACAATTCTACCGGGACAGGGGGAGGAATGAGCAGTTCTTC,CASSPQFYRDRGRNEQFF
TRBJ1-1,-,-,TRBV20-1,TGCAGTGCTAGTACCCCCACAGCCGAAGCTTTCTTT,CSASTPTAEAFF
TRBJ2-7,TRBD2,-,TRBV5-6,TGTGCCAGCAGCTTGGGTCAGCGGGGCAGCTACGAGCAGTACTTC,CASSLGQRGSYEQYF
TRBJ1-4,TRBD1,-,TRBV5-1,TGCGCCAGCAGCCTAAGGACGGGGGACAGGGATGAAAAACTGTTTTTT,CASSLRTGDRDEKLFF
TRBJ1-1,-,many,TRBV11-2,TGTGCCAGCAGCCAACAGGGGAACACTGAAGCTTTCTTT,CASSQQGNTEAFF
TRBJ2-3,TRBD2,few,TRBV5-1,TGCGCCAGCAAGGTGGCGGGGGAAGACTCAGATACGCAGTATTTT,CASKVAGEDSDTQYF
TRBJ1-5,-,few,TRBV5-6,TGTGCCAGCACCAGGGGCCCTAGCAATCAGCCCCAGCATTTT,CASTRGPSNQPQHF
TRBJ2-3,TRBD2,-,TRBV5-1,TGCGCCAGCAGCTCGGGACTAGGGGCAGATACGCAGTATTTT,CASSSGLGADTQYF
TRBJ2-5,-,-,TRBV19,TGTGCCAGTAGTCGTACAGCGGTTCAAGAGACCCAGTACTTC,CASSRTAVQETQYF
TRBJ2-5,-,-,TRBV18,TGTGCCAGCTCACCATCTTACAGTAAAGAGACCCAGTACTTC,CASSPSYSKETQYF
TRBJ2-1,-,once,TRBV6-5,TGTGCCAGCAGTTACTCCAGTGAGCAGTTCTTC,CASSYSSEQFF
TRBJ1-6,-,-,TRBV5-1,TGCGCCAGCAGCTTGAATAGCGGGTCACCCCTCCACTTT,CASSLNSGSPLHF
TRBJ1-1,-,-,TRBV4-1,TGCGCCAGCAGCCCGGCGGAGGGTGGGGGGACTGAAGCTTTCTTT,CASSPAEGGGTEAFF
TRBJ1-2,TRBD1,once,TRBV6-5,TGTGCCAGCAGTTCCACGGGGACAGGGGGATCTCGCGGCTACACCTTC,CASSSTGTGGSRGYTF
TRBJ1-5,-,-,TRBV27,TGTGCCAGCAGTTTATTCCCCCCCGGGGGAGGTTATAGCAATCAGCCCCAGCATTTT,CASSLFPPGGGYSNQPQHF
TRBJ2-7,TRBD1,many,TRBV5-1,TGCGCCAGCAGCTTTAGGGGGACAGGGTACGAGCAGTACTTC,CASSFRGTGYEQYF
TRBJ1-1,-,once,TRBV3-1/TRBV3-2,TGTGCCAGCAGCCCAGACAGAGGCACTGAAGCTTTCTTT,CASSPDRGTEAFF
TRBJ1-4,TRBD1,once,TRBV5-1,TGCGCCAGCAGCCCGAGGCAGGGGGGAACTAATGAAAAACTGTTTTTT,CASSPRQGGTNEKLFF
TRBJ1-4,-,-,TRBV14,TGTGCCAGCAGCCAAGATCTTGGCTTTAATGAAAAACTGTTTTTT,CASSQDLGFNEKLFF
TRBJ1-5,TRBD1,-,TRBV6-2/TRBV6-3,TGTGCCAGCAGTTCTAAACAGGGGTCTCAGCCCCAGCATTTT,CASSSKQGSQPQHF
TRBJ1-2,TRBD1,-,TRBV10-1,TGCGCCAGCAGTGAGTCAGGGACAGGCGTCTATGGCTACACCTTC,CASSESGTGVYGYTF
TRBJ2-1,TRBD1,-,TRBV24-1,TGTGCCACCAGTGAGTCACACAGGGGGCGCTTGGATGAGCAGTTCTTC,CATSESHRGRLDEQFF
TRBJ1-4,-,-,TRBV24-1,TGTGCCACCAGTGAGGGGACCGGGGGTTTTAATGAAAAACTGTTTTTT,CATSEGTGGFNEKLFF
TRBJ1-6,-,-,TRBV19,TGTGCCAGTAGTATCAGGGAGGTCGGGAATTCACCCCTCCACTTT,CASSIREVGNSPLHF
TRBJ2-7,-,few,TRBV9,TGTGCCAGCAGCGTAGATCACAGCTCCTACGAGCAGTACTTC,CASSVDHSSYEQYF
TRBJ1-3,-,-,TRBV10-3,TGTGCCATCAGTGATCGGGGGTCTGGTGGAAACACCATATATTTT,CAISDRGSGGNTIYF
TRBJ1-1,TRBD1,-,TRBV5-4,TGTGCCAGCAGCCGCGGCCCGACAGGGGAAAACACTGAAGCTTTCTTT,CASSRGPTGENTEAFF
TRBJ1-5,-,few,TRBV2,TGTGCCAGCACCCTGACAGAGTATAGCAATCAGCCCCAGCATTTT,CASTLTEYSNQPQHF
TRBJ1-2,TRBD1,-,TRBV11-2,TGTGCCAGCAGCCTACTCGGACAGGCCTCCTATGGCTACACCTTC,CASSLLGQASYGYTF
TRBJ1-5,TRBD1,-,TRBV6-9,TGTGCCAGCAGTTTTTGGACAGGGCTTAGCAATCAGCCCCAGCATTTT,CASSFWTGLSNQPQHF
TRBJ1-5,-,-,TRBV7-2,TGTGCCAGCAGCCCGAATACTGGCAATCAGCCCCAGCATTTT,CASSPNTGNQPQHF
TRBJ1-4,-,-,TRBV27,TGTGCCAGCAGTTTTTTCGCAACTAATGAAAAACTGTTTTTT,CASSFFATNEKLFF
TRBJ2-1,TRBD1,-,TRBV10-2,TGCGCCAGCAGTGGGACAGGGGATAACAATGAGCAGTTCTTC,CASSGTGDNNEQFF
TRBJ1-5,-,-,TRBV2,TGTGCCAGCAGTGAGTATAGCAATCAGCCCCAGCATTTT,CASSEYSNQPQHF
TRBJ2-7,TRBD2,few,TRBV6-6,TGTGCCAGCAGTTGGGACTATTACGAGCAGTACTTC,CASSWDYYEQYF
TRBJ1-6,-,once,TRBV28,TGTGCCAGCGACGGGGGAAATTCACCCCTCCACTTT,CASDGGNSPLHF
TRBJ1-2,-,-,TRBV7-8,TGTGCCAGCAGCTTAGGAGGTGATACCACCTCCACCTTC,CASSLGGDTTSTF
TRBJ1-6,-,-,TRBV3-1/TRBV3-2,TGTGCCAGCAGCCAGGGGGCAGATTCACCCCTCCACTTT,CASSQGADSPLHF
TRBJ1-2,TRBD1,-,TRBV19,TGTGCCAGTAGTACCCCGGGGACAGCAACCTATGGCTACACCTTC,CASSTPGTATYGYTF
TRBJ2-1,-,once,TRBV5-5,TGTGCCAGCAGCTTGATGGGGGCCGGGGATGAGCAGTTCTTC,CASSLMGAGDEQFF
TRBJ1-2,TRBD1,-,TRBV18,TGTGCCAGCTCACCGTCCGGGACAGGGAATGGCGGCTACACCTTC,CASSPSGTGNGGYTF
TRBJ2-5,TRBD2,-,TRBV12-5,TGTGCTAGTGGTTTGGGGGCTAGCGGGGGACCAGAGACCCAGTACTTC,CASGLGASGGPETQYF
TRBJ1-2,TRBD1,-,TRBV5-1,TGCGCCAGCAGCTTGTTGGACAGGGGAATGGGGTATGGCTACACCTTC,CASSLLDRGMGYGYTF
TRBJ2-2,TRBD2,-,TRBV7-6,TGTGCCAGCAGCTTACTTAGCGGGAGAACCGGGGAGCTGTTTTTT,CASSLLSGRTGELFF
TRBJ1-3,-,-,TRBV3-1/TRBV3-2,TGTGCCAGCAGCCAAAGGGAGGAAGGAAACACCATATATTTT,CASSQREEGNTIYF
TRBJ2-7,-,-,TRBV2,TGTGCCAGCGAGACTGCCTACGAGCAGTACTTC,CASETAYEQYF
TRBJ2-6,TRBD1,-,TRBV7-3,TGTGCCAGCAGCCGGCAACCTACAGGGGCGGCCAACGTCCTGACTTTC,CASSRQPTGAANVLTF
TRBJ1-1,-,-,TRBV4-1,TGCGCCAGCAGCCAAGTCGGGACGGTGGGGGGGACTGAAGCTTTCTTT,CASSQVGTVGGTEAFF
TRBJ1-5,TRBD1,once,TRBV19,TGTGCCAGTAGTTTACGACAGGGGGCTACTCAGCCCCAGCATTTT,CASSLRQGATQPQHF